These 22 T cell receptor beta chains originate from one sample sequenced in a study of blood T cell repertoires in COVID-19. Method: immunoSEQ multiplex PCR; TCRdb's copy keeps in-frame clones and lacks some. The sample lists some 77,000 clones, roughly 80% occurring once. Input material: peripheral blood. The origin of the receptors is an older woman with acute or convalescent COVID-19.

This chain uses TRBV30 with TRBJ2-7; a weak D match, TRBD1 (5 bases). V was cut by 5 bases and J by 2 bases, with 16 bases left in between. Germline CDR1 reads GTSNPN; CDR2 reads SVGIG (reference sequence). This CDR3 has 14 amino acids. DNA of the CDR3: TGTGCCTGGGGATCCAGGGTGGGCCCCTACGAGCAGTACTTC. Protein sequence: CAWGSRVGPYEQYF.

The V gene is TRBV4-1, the J gene TRBJ1-3; 8 bases line up with TRBD1. Germline V CDR1 and CDR2: MGHRA, YSYEKL. The CDR3 sequence is 15 residues long. V lost 3 bases and J lost 0; bases outside the gene matches: 1. CDR3: CASSQGQASGNTIYF. In nucleotides, the CDR3 is TGCGCCAGCAGCCAGGGACAGGCCTCTGGAAACACCATATATTTT.

The chain's CDR3 is CASSMSNIQYF. The CDR3, as DNA: TGTGCCAGTAGTATGAGCAACATTCAGTACTTC. This rearrangement joins TRBV19 to TRBJ2-4; no firm D call. Germline V CDR1 and CDR2: LNHDA, SQIVND (reference sequence). CDR3 size: 11 residues. V gave up 3 bases and J gave up 7 bases, with 4 bases separating them.

The chain joins TRBV6-6 to TRBJ1-2; TRBD1 is a possible D gene (6 bases). Germline V CDR1 and CDR2: MNHNY, SVGAGI (reference sequence). Trimming left V 6 bases short and J 2 bases short, with 10 bases between. The CDR3 extends over 13 amino acids. Here the CDR3 reads CASSRTVNYGYTF. CDR3 DNA: TGTGCCAGCAGCAGGACAGTCAACTATGGCTACACCTTC.

The rearrangement uses TRBV6-5 and TRBJ2-7, with D possibly being TRBD1 (6 bases). The CDR3 has 15 residues. In germline, CDR1 is MNHEY, CDR2 SVGAGI. With 2 bases removed from V and 5 bases from J, the gap between germline ends came to 16 bases. CDR3 in amino acids: CASSYGQPGANEQYF. As DNA, the CDR3 is TGTGCCAGCAGTTACGGACAGCCCGGGGCCAACGAGCAGTACTTC.

V and J are TRBV27 and TRBJ1-1; D may be TRBD1 (5 bases). The CDR3 is 14 residues long. In germline, CDR1 is MNHEY, CDR2 SMNVEV (reference sequence). Trimming cost V 5 bases and J 1 base, with 11 bases left between them. The CDR3 spells CASSAGRSNTEAFF. The DNA for the CDR3 is TGTGCCAGCAGTGCGGGACGGTCGAACACTGAAGCTTTCTTT.

V and J are TRBV7-3 and TRBJ1-1; D uncertain. V lost 7 bases and J 2 bases, leaving 11 bases between the germline ends. This CDR3 is 13 amino acids long. Germline CDR1 reads SGHTA; CDR2 reads FQGTGA. CDR3 protein: CASMREINTEAFF. CDR3 DNA: TGTGCCAGCATGAGGGAAATCAACACTGAAGCTTTCTTT. Supplemented by reference TRBV7-3 and TRBJ1-1, the full variable domain reads GAGVSQTPSNKVTEKGKYVELRCDPISGHTALYWYRQSLGQGPEFLIYFQGTGAADDSGLPNDRFFAVRPEGSVSTLKIQRTERGDSAVYLCASMREINTEAFFGQGTRLTVV.

The chain is built from TRBV6-5 and TRBJ2-7, with 7 bases fitting TRBD1. Germline trimming cut 4 bases from V and 4 bases from J; bases unmatched to any gene: 10. Looked up from germline, CDR1 is MNHEY and CDR2 is SVGAGI. The CDR3 has 15 amino acids. CDR3 in amino acids: CASSFRTGLLYEQYF. As DNA, the CDR3 is TGTGCCAGCAGTTTCCGGACAGGTTTACTTTACGAGCAGTACTTC.

V and J are TRBV24-1 and TRBJ2-1; the D gene is possibly TRBD2 (6 bases). Deletions cut 10 bases from V and 10 bases from J, with 13 bases between. The CDR3 extends over 11 amino acids. CDR1 and CDR2 from the germline V gene are KGHDR and SFDVKD. CDR3 sequence reads: CATMRSGEQFF. The CDR3 DNA is TGTGCCACAATGCGTAGCGGCGAGCAGTTCTTC.

The sample holds one count of this clone. The chain is built from TRBV30 and TRBJ1-2; the D gene is possibly TRBD1 (6 bases). V was clipped by 2 bases and J by 4 bases, with 17 bases between them. From germline, CDR1 is GTSNPN and CDR2 SVGIG (reference sequence). There are 15 residues in the CDR3. The DNA of the CDR3 is TGTGCCTGGAGTCCCCCCGGGGGGCCCGGCTATGGCTACACCTTC. Its translation: CAWSPPGGPGYGYTF.

The chain employs TRBV4-2 and TRBJ2-2; possibly TRBD2 for D (5 bases). The CDR3 sequence is 15 residues long. CDR1 and CDR2 from the germline V gene are LGHNA and YNFKEQ. Trimming stripped 4 bases from V and 2 bases from J, with 11 bases between. The CDR3 reads CASSRDGLNTGELFF. Written as DNA, the CDR3 is TGTGCCAGCAGCCGCGACGGACTCAACACCGGGGAGCTGTTTTTT.

J is TRBJ2-1 and V is TRBV6-2 or TRBV6-3; TRBD2 matches at 8 bases. The CDR3 consists of 13 residues. V gave up 6 bases and J gave up 5 bases; unmatched junction bases: 3. Per germline, CDR1 MNHEY and CDR2 SVGEGT. The CDR3 sequence: CASSRGGHNEQFF. The CDR3 DNA reads as TGTGCCAGCAGCCGGGGGGGTCACAATGAGCAGTTCTTC.

The chain employs TRBV7-2 and TRBJ2-7; TRBD1 matches at 7 bases. The junction had 9 bases not matched to a gene; V was cut back by 2 bases and J by 5 bases. CDR3 length equals 15 residues. The germline gives CDR1 SGHTA, CDR2 FQGNSA. The CDR3 protein is CASSLWGQSLDEQYF. The CDR3 bases are TGTGCCAGCAGCTTATGGGGACAGAGCCTAGACGAGCAGTACTTC.

The chain links TRBV24-1 to TRBJ1-2, with D possibly TRBD1 on 5 matching bases. V was shortened by 4 bases and J by 8 bases, with 16 bases between the two germline ends. Looked up from germline, CDR1 is KGHDR and CDR2 is SFDVKD. This CDR3 spans 14 amino acids. The CDR3 sequence: CATSDQDSPGGYTF. CDR3 DNA: TGTGCCACCAGTGACCAAGACAGTCCAGGAGGCTACACCTTC.

J is TRBJ2-3 and V is TRBV20-1; 8 positions agree with TRBD2. The trim removed 3 bases at V and 1 base at J, leaving 6 bases unmatched. CDR3 size: 15 residues. Germline values: CDR1 DFQATT, CDR2 SNEGSKA (reference sequence). CDR3 coding DNA: TGCAGTGCTAGTTCTCCGGGACTAGGCACAGATACGCAGTATTTT. Encoded protein: CSASSPGLGTDTQYF.

This chain joins TRBV7-2 and TRBJ2-3, with D unclear. Germline CDR1 is SGHTA and CDR2 is FQGNSA. The CDR3 totals 13 residues. V was pared by 0 bases and J by 5 bases, with 6 bases between. The CDR3 nucleotides read TGTGCCAGCAGCTTAGCTGCGCGAGATACGCAGTATTTT. It is translated as CASSLAARDTQYF.

The chain joins TRBV30 to TRBJ1-1; no firm D call. V gave up 2 bases and J gave up 4 bases, with 14 bases separating them. CDR3 length equals 14 residues. The V gene's germline CDR1 is GTSNPN and CDR2 SVGIG (reference sequence). The CDR3 spells CAWSTIPAGTEAFF. DNA for the CDR3: TGTGCCTGGAGTACTATACCCGCCGGCACTGAAGCTTTCTTT.

The genes are TRBV6-5 and TRBJ1-1, with a tentative D call TRBD1 (6 bases). Germline assignment: CDR1 MNHEY and CDR2 SVGAGI. The CDR3 runs 15 residues. Trimming took off 2 bases at V and 1 base at J, with 11 bases between the two ends. CDR3 DNA: TGTGCCAGCAGTTACCCTTCACAGGGGAACACTGAAGCTTTCTTT. Residues: CASSYPSQGNTEAFF.

The chain recombines TRBV19 with TRBJ2-7; the D gene is possibly TRBD1 (5 bases). Per the germline V gene, CDR1 is LNHDA and CDR2 is SQIVND (reference sequence). The CDR3 covers 15 residues. V was shortened by 1 base and J by 3 bases, with 13 bases between the two germline ends. CDR3 in amino acids: CASSIVGGQGYEQYF. Written as DNA, the CDR3 is TGTGCCAGTAGTATAGTGGGCGGCCAGGGCTACGAGCAGTACTTC.

The chain is built from TRBV7-8 and TRBJ2-1, with no clear D. Trimming took off 0 bases at V and 3 bases at J, with 12 bases between the two ends. This CDR3 has 16 amino acids. The germline V gene encodes CDR1 SGHVS and CDR2 FQNEAQ. The CDR3 DNA reads as TGTGCCAGCAGCTTAGCCGTCCTGACTGACTACAATGAGCAGTTCTTC. Protein sequence: CASSLAVLTDYNEQFF.

The chain joins TRBV30 to TRBJ1-6, with D maybe TRBD1 (5 bases). The germline V and J ends were trimmed by 1 base and 9 bases, with 13 bases remaining between them. Germline V gene sequence: CDR1 GTSNPN, CDR2 SVGIG (reference sequence). The CDR3 is 14 amino acids. CDR3 residues: CAWSGQGLPSPLHF. Here the CDR3 DNA reads TGTGCCTGGAGTGGGCAGGGTTTACCTTCACCCCTCCACTTT.

The CDR3 sequence is CASSKGGTGEKLFF. Here the CDR3 DNA reads TGTGCCAGCAGTAAAGGGGGAACGGGTGAAAAACTGTTTTTT. The chain uses TRBV27 and TRBJ1-4, with D maybe TRBD1 (6 bases). Germline V gives CDR1 MNHEY, CDR2 SMNVEV (reference sequence). V shed 5 bases and J shed 7 bases, with 14 bases lying between them. This CDR3 contains 14 residues.